The rows below give T cell receptor beta chains drawn from one sample of a study of shared clonotypes between healthy human individuals. Data came from immunoSEQ multiplex PCR; TCRdb stores just in-frame clones and leaves some out. Of over a million clones in the sample, over 95% are singletons; the top ten hold approximately 1.1%. The sequenced sample was naive CD4+ T cells sorted from blood. These receptors originate from a man in his thirties or forties in good health. The CDR3 runs from the conserved cysteine through the conserved F or W. D genes are given only for firm matches. Not all rows give a size; the values are once, few, many and, for expanded clones, a class.

TRBV6-1	TRBD1	-	TRBJ2-1	TGTGCCAGCAGGGCCGGGACAGGGGTAATCAATGAGCAGTTCTTC	CASRAGTGVINEQFF
TRBV6-6	-	-	TRBJ1-2	TGTGCCAGCCGTGGGACGGACGGACCTGGCTATGGCTACACCTTC	CASRGTDGPGYGYTF
TRBV18	-	-	TRBJ2-3	TGTGCCAGCTCACCCTCCTACACAGATACGCAGTATTTT	CASSPSYTDTQYF
TRBV4-2	-	once	TRBJ1-5	TGTGCCAGCAGCCCGAACAGGGTCGGGGAGCCCCAGCATTTT	CASSPNRVGEPQHF
TRBV9	-	once	TRBJ2-5	TGTGCCAGCAGCGTAGGCCAGGGAGAAGAGACCCAGTACTTC	CASSVGQGEETQYF
TRBV7-8	TRBD2	-	TRBJ2-4	TGTGCCAGCAGCTTGCAAGCGGGGGGACGGGCCAAAAACATTCAGTACTTC	CASSLQAGGRAKNIQYF
TRBV10-2	-	-	TRBJ2-7	TGCGCCAGCAATGCTGGGTTCTCCTACGAGCAGTACTTC	CASNAGFSYEQYF
TRBV7-3	-	-	TRBJ1-1	TGTGCCAGCAGCTTAGTTATGGGCACTGAAGCTTTCTTT	CASSLVMGTEAFF
TRBV4-3	-	-	TRBJ2-1	TGCGCCAGCAGCCAAGACTCAGCTTACAATGAGCAGTTCTTC	CASSQDSAYNEQFF
TRBV9	TRBD2	-	TRBJ2-2	TGTGCCAGCAGCGAGACTAGCGGGAGGACCGGGGAGCTGTTTTTT	CASSETSGRTGELFF
TRBV9	TRBD1	-	TRBJ1-1	TGTGCCAGCAGCACTGCCGGGACAGGGAACACTGAAGCTTTCTTT	CASSTAGTGNTEAFF
TRBV13	TRBD2	-	TRBJ2-2	TGTGCCAGCAGCCCCAGCTACTCAGGACTAGCGGTAAACACCGGGGAGCTGTTTTTT	CASSPSYSGLAVNTGELFF
TRBV6-5	-	-	TRBJ2-1	TGTGCCAGCAGTACGGGACCTTTCCCTTCACGTGAGCAGTTCTTC	CASSTGPFPSREQFF
TRBV11-2	-	-	TRBJ2-7	TGTGCCAGCAGCTTAGGTCCGGTTCCTTCCTACGAGCAGTACTTC	CASSLGPVPSYEQYF
TRBV6-1	-	-	TRBJ1-3	TGTGCCAGCAGTGCCGGGGTATCTGGAAACACCATATATTTT	CASSAGVSGNTIYF
TRBV6-1	-	-	TRBJ1-4	TGTGCCAGCAGTGAAGCGGGATCCTCAATCGGAAAACTGTTTTTT	CASSEAGSSIGKLFF
TRBV6-1	-	-	TRBJ2-7	TGTGCCAGCAGTGAGTCTCAGGGAGATTCTTACGAGCAGTACTTC	CASSESQGDSYEQYF
TRBV7-9	TRBD1	-	TRBJ2-7	TGTGCCAGCAGGGCGGAACAGGGGGACCTTTTC	CASRAEQGDLF
TRBV5-1	-	-	TRBJ2-1	TGCGCCAGCAGCTTGGGGCCATACAATGAGCAGTTCTTC	CASSLGPYNEQFF
TRBV4-3	-	-	TRBJ1-4	TGCGCCAGCAGGGGGGGGGCGCGGGAAAAACTGTTTTTT	CASRGGAREKLFF
TRBV7-2	-	-	TRBJ2-7	TGTGCCAGCAGCTTAGGTCCGCGGGTGGCCGAGCAGTACTTC	CASSLGPRVAEQYF
TRBV28	TRBD1	-	TRBJ1-4	TGTGCCAGCAGTTTAAGGGGACAGGGGTATGAAAAACTGTTTTTT	CASSLRGQGYEKLFF
TRBV28	-	-	TRBJ2-7	TGTGCCAGCAGTTCGCCAGGGGCAGCGGGGGAGCAGTACTTC	CASSSPGAAGEQYF
TRBV6-1	TRBD1	-	TRBJ2-5	TGTGCCAGCAGTACACGACAGGGGGAACCGGAGACCCAGTACTTC	CASSTRQGEPETQYF
TRBV6-5	-	-	TRBJ2-7	TGTGCCAGCAGCGCTCGTCTAACCTCCTACGAGCAGTACTTC	CASSARLTSYEQYF
TRBV7-8	TRBD1	-	TRBJ2-1	TGTGCCAGCAGCACCCAAATGACAGGGGGGACATACAATGAGCAGTTCTTC	CASSTQMTGGTYNEQFF
TRBV5-1	-	-	TRBJ2-5	TGCGCCAGCAGTCCGGAGCAAGAGACCCAGTACTTC	CASSPEQETQYF
TRBV5-4	-	-	TRBJ2-7	TGTGCCAGCAGCTTGGCGGGATTTTCGGACGAGCAGTACTTC	CASSLAGFSDEQYF
TRBV15	-	-	TRBJ2-7	TGTGCCACCAGCAGAGTCGAGACAACCTACGAGCAGTACTTC	CATSRVETTYEQYF
TRBV29-1	-	-	TRBJ1-5	TGCAGCGTTGAAGACCCTCCAGGTGCGTGGCCCCAGCATTTT	CSVEDPPGAWPQHF
TRBV6-1	-	-	TRBJ1-5	TGTGCCAGCAGCCAGACCAATCAGCCCCAGCATTTT	CASSQTNQPQHF
TRBV19	TRBD1	-	TRBJ1-5	TGTGCCAGTAGTATAGGACAGGGGGCCCCTAGCAATCAGCCCCAGCATTTT	CASSIGQGAPSNQPQHF
TRBV28	TRBD2	-	TRBJ2-3	TGTGCCAGCACCGGAAGGATAGCGGGCCACACAGATACGCAGTATTTT	CASTGRIAGHTDTQYF
TRBV27	-	-	TRBJ2-1	TGTGCCAGCAGTTTACTGGTCTCCCTAGGGGGCAATGAGCAGTTCTTC	CASSLLVSLGGNEQFF
TRBV14	-	-	TRBJ1-1	TGTGCCAGCAGCGGGACGACAAGGGCCTCCGGCGCTACTTTAATGAACACTGAAGCTTTCTTT	CASSGTTRASGATLMNTEAFF
TRBV7-9	-	-	TRBJ2-3	TGTGCCAGCAGCTTAGCGGCGAAAGATACGCAGTATTTT	CASSLAAKDTQYF
TRBV27	-	-	TRBJ2-7	TGTGCCAGCAGACGGGACGGCCTGGGAGATTACGAGCAGTACTTC	CASRRDGLGDYEQYF
TRBV9	-	once	TRBJ1-1	TGTGCCACCTCCCCTGGGAGTGGGGCCACTGAAGCTTTCTTT	CATSPGSGATEAFF
TRBV7-2	-	-	TRBJ2-3	TGTGCCAGCAGCCGAACAGATACGCAGTATTTT	CASSRTDTQYF
TRBV29-1	TRBD1	-	TRBJ2-7	TGCAGCGTAGCCAGGGACAGTGTTTACGAGCAGTACTTC	CSVARDSVYEQYF
TRBV5-5	-	once	TRBJ2-3	TGTGCCAGCAGCTTGGAAGTGAAGAGCACAGATACGCAGTATTTT	CASSLEVKSTDTQYF